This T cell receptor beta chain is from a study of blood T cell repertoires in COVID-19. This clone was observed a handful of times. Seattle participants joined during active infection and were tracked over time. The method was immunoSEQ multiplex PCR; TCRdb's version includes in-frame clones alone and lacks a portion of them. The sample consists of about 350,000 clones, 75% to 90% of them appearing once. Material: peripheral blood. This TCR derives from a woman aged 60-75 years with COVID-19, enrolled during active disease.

The CDR3 region has the DNA TGTGCCAGCAGCCAGCGGCTAATTGGGGGGGAAAACGAGCAGTTCTTC. Translation: CASSQRLIGGENEQFF. The rearrangement links TRBV7-8 to TRBJ2-1; TRBD2 agrees at 7 bases. Germline V gene lookup returns CDR1 SGHVS and CDR2 FQNEAQ. V gave up 5 bases and J gave up 10 bases; unmatched junction bases: 17. This CDR3 is built from 16 residues.